This T cell receptor (beta chain) was recorded in a study of blood T cell repertoires in COVID-19. Turning to the study itself: In each case, the material was cDNA or gDNA derived from T cells, B-cell-depleted T cells, or PBMCs.

As handled by the study authors: Estimates of nucleated cell counts were drawn from the amplification of reference gene primers. The protocol was immunoSEQ multiplex PCR, while the TCRdb copy is restricted to in-frame clones and leaves out a portion. V, J and clone size are taken as reported in that table, and D and trimming were inferred from the DNA itself. The table records more than 85,000 clones, approximately 76% of them present only once. The ends were cut back, 6 bases at V and 3 bases at J, with 11 bases in the middle. The germline V gene has CDR1 MNHEY and CDR2 SVGAGI. This CDR3 region has 14 residues.

The sequencing sample was made of peripheral blood. The clonotype originates from a woman aged 70-85 years with acute or convalescent COVID-19. This rearrangement joins TRBV6-5 to TRBJ2-2, with no clear D. DNA for the CDR3: TGTGCCAGCAGCCCGCTAGGCTACACCGGGGAGCTGTTTTTT. Translated: CASSPLGYTGELFF.